What follows is one T cell receptor beta chain and its context. The target antigen is unknown. The data were obtained in a study of radiotherapy plus CTLA-4 blockade in lung cancer. Study in general: Among patients, under 20% showed objective responses, and 25% to 35% had disease control. General study findings and limits: Reportedly, early blood T cell clone dynamics best predicted response, with interferon-beta. An expansion of tumor-derived TCR clones occurred in blood after radiotherapy plus ipilimumab.

Sequencing was performed with immunoSEQ multiplex PCR; in TCRdb, only in-frame clones are kept and a portion is missing. The profile covers more than 25,000 clones, with over 75% appearing a single time and roughly 7.5% taken by the ten largest. J lost 6 bases, V lost 5 bases, and 7 bases had no gene match. The CDR3 covers 14 residues. Germline V CDR1 and CDR2: SGHVS, FQNEAQ. Those with chemo-refractory metastatic non-small-cell lung cancer were treated with focal radiation combined with CTLA-4 blockade using ipilimumab. The chain combines TRBV7-8 with TRBJ1-5; 7 nucleotides line up with TRBD1. This TCR derives from a human donor with non-small cell lung cancer who had stable disease on radiotherapy plus ipilimumab. This material consisted of peripheral blood, taken from a patient treated with radiotherapy plus ipilimumab. In DNA form, the CDR3 reads TGTGCCAGCAGCCCCAGACAGGGCCCTCAGCCCCAGCATTTT. Residues: CASSPRQGPQPQHF. The full variable domain, in which reference TRBV7-8 and TRBJ1-5 provide the parts outside the CDR3, is GAGVSQSPRYKVAKRGQDVALRCDPISGHVSLFWYQQALGQGPEFLTYFQNEAQLDKSGLPSDRFFAERPEGSVSTLKIQRTQQEDSAVYLCASSPRQGPQPQHFGDGTRLSIL.